Below, 27 T cell receptor beta chains from the same sample are listed, as sequenced in a study of cytotoxic CD8 clonotypes in ibrutinib-treated CLL. Using immunoSEQ multiplex PCR, the repertoire was profiled, and TCRdb retains in-frame clones only, with some absent. This repertoire shows tens of thousands of clones, 57% found once; its top ten account for over 4.5%. Sequencing was performed on PBMCs, taken before ibrutinib treatment. These receptors were taken from a human donor with chronic lymphocytic leukemia.

The CDR3 region has the DNA TGTGCCAGCAGCCTTGGACAGGGGATGGACACTGAAGCTTTCTTT. Translating it yields CASSLGQGMDTEAFF. The chain links TRBV7-2 to TRBJ1-1, with TRBD1 matching 9 bases. After removal of 5 bases from V and 3 bases from J, the junction contained 7 bases not matched to a gene. The germline V gene encodes CDR1 SGHTA and CDR2 FQGNSA. The CDR3 sequence is 15 residues long. The entire variable domain, with the rest obtained from reference TRBV7-2 and TRBJ1-1, is as follows: GAGVSQSPSNKVTEKGKDVELRCDPISGHTALYWYRQSLGQGLEFLIYFQGNSAPDKSGLPSDRFSAERTGGSVSTLTIQRTQQEDSAVYLCASSLGQGMDTEAFFGQGTRLTVV.

This clone was observed a few times. The chain employs TRBV5-1 and TRBJ2-1; tentative D call: TRBD1 (5 bases). The CDR3 runs to 11 residues. V lost 5 bases to trimming and J lost 6 bases, with 6 bases between them. Germline V CDR1 and CDR2: SGHRS, YFSETQ. The CDR3 region is CASRRGNEQFF. The CDR3 DNA follows: TGCGCCAGCAGAAGGGGCAATGAGCAGTTCTTC.

This chain uses TRBV21-1 with TRBJ2-7. TRBV21-1 counts as a pseudogene. This CDR3 has 16 residues. CDR3 sequence reads: CASSMTGTGLFYEQYF. The CDR3, as DNA: TGTGCCAGCAGCATGACCGGGACCGGGCTTTTCTACGAGCAGTACTTC.

The rearrangement uses TRBV18 and TRBJ1-2, with 8 positions matching TRBD1. V was clipped by 6 bases and J by 7 bases; unmatched bases: 13. The V gene's germline CDR1 is KGHSH and CDR2 LQKENI. The CDR3 has 15 amino acids. CDR3 in DNA: TGTGCCAGCTCGCCCAGGACAGGGCTCTATCTTGGCTACACCTTC. Protein product: CASSPRTGLYLGYTF.

This chain connects TRBV18 to TRBJ2-1; D might be TRBD1 (5 bases). The V end lost 6 bases, the J end lost 4 bases, and 16 bases lay between the germline ends. This CDR3 region has 15 residues. Germline values: CDR1 KGHSH, CDR2 LQKENI. In DNA form, the CDR3 reads TGTGCCAGCTCGACCGGCAGGGTGGAGTACAATGAGCAGTTCTTC. This gives the protein CASSTGRVEYNEQFF.

This rearrangement joins TRBV6-5 to TRBJ1-5, with D perhaps matching TRBD1 (5 bases). The CDR3 has 14 residues. Germline lookup yields CDR1 MNHEY and CDR2 SVGAGI. V was trimmed by 6 bases and J by 4 bases, leaving 13 bases between them. CDR3 bases: TGTGCCAGCAGCGGCTGGGGGGATAATCAGCCCCAGCATTTT. This gives the protein CASSGWGDNQPQHF.

The chain has TRBV11-2 and TRBJ2-3; unclear D gene. Looked up from germline, CDR1 is SGHAT and CDR2 is FQNNGV. With 7 bases removed from V and 2 bases from J, the gap between germline ends came to 22 bases. This CDR3 has 17 amino acids. CDR3 sequence reads: CASKPWTQTLSTDTQYF. The CDR3 DNA is TGTGCCAGCAAACCCTGGACGCAAACCCTTTCCACAGATACGCAGTATTTT. The full variable domain, rest sourced from reference TRBV11-2 and TRBJ2-3, is EAGVAQSPRYKIIEKRQSVAFWCNPISGHATLYWYQQILGQGPKLLIQFQNNGVVDDSQLPKDRFSAERLKGVDSTLKIQPAKLEDSAVYLCASKPWTQTLSTDTQYFGPGTRLTVL.

The V gene is TRBV28, the J gene TRBJ2-3, with D tentatively TRBD2 (5 bases). V lost 3 bases to trimming and J lost 4 bases, with 11 bases between them. The V gene's germline CDR1 is MDHEN and CDR2 SYDVKM. CDR3 size: 14 residues. This CDR3 is CASSFAGKPDTQYF. The CDR3 DNA follows: TGTGCCAGCAGTTTTGCCGGGAAGCCAGATACGCAGTATTTT.

This chain connects TRBV28 to TRBJ1-4, with 8 bases matching TRBD1. CDR3 length equals 14 residues. With 5 bases clipped from V and 8 bases from J, the junction kept 7 bases outside the gene matches. CDR1 and CDR2 from the germline V gene are MDHEN and SYDVKM. In DNA form, the CDR3 reads TGTGCCAGCAGTCCTCCGGACAGGGTGGAAAAACTGTTTTTT. It is translated as CASSPPDRVEKLFF. Full variable domain (outside the CDR3, taken from reference TRBV28 and TRBJ1-4): DVKVTQSSRYLVKRTGEKVFLECVQDMDHENMFWYRQDPGLGLRLIYFSYDVKMKEKGDIPEGYSVSREKKERFSLILESASTNQTSMYLCASSPPDRVEKLFFGSGTQLSVL.

V and J are TRBV21-1 and TRBJ2-5; the table gives TRBD1 as D, unverified against the DNA. TRBV21-1 is deemed a pseudogene. This CDR3 region has 17 residues. CDR3 amino acids: CASSNPGQPGYQETQYF. The CDR3 nucleotides are TGTGCCAGCAGCAATCCCGGACAGCCCGGGTACCAAGAGACCCAGTACTTC.

J is TRBJ2-5 and V is TRBV6-1; tentatively, D is TRBD1 (5 bases). The CDR3 is 14 residues long. V shed 2 bases and J shed 3 bases, with 10 bases lying between them. Looked up from germline, CDR1 is MNHNS and CDR2 is SASEGT. CDR3 DNA: TGTGCCAGCAGTGAACCAGGCAGGGAAGAGACCCAGTACTTC. It specifies CASSEPGREETQYF.

This chain joins TRBV5-4 and TRBJ2-7; D might be TRBD2 (5 bases). The CDR3 runs 14 residues. V was cut by 3 bases and J by 4 bases, with 14 bases left in between. Germline V gives CDR1 SGHNT, CDR2 YYREEE (reference sequence). The CDR3 DNA is TGTGCCAGCAGCTGGGCGGGTTCCCTATACGAGCAGTACTTC. Protein: CASSWAGSLYEQYF.

The chain has TRBV7-2 and TRBJ1-1; no firm D call. Germline values: CDR1 SGHTA, CDR2 FQGNSA. V lost 5 bases and J lost 3, with 7 bases in between. The CDR3 consists of 12 residues. In DNA form, the CDR3 reads TGTGCCAGCAGCATCCACTACACTGAAGCTTTCTTT. It translates to CASSIHYTEAFF.

Relative to its sample, this clone is medium-sized. This chain uses TRBV2 with TRBJ2-5; D assignment may be TRBD1 or TRBD2 (5 bases each). V lost 6 bases to trimming and J lost 5 bases, with 13 bases between them. CDR1 and CDR2 (germline): SNHLY, FYNNEI. This CDR3 spans 13 amino acids. CDR3 sequence: CASSRDPSETQYF. In DNA form, the CDR3 reads TGTGCCAGCAGCCGGGACCCCTCCGAGACCCAGTACTTC.

The V and J genes are TRBV5-1 and TRBJ2-7; TRBD1 or TRBD2 may be the D gene (5 bases each). CDR3 size: 17 residues. Trimming took off 2 bases at V and 2 bases at J, with 20 bases between the two ends. CDR1 and CDR2 from the germline V gene are SGHRS and YFSETQ. CDR3 in DNA: TGCGCCAGCAGCTTAGGGCGTGGGGACGGATTTACCTACGAGCAGTACTTC. Its protein is CASSLGRGDGFTYEQYF.

The chain has TRBV14 and TRBJ2-5; D might be TRBD2 (6 bases). This CDR3 is 15 amino acids long. CDR1 and CDR2 from the germline V gene are SGHDN and FVKESK. With 1 base removed from V and 3 bases from J, the gap between germline ends came to 12 bases. The CDR3 reads CASSQAQVAEETQYF. The CDR3 DNA follows: TGTGCCAGCAGCCAAGCCCAGGTAGCGGAAGAGACCCAGTACTTC.

The rearrangement uses TRBV19 and TRBJ1-5, with 8 bases identical to TRBD1. The CDR3 is made up of 17 amino acids. V lost 6 bases and J lost 3; bases outside the gene matches: 13. From germline, CDR1 is LNHDA and CDR2 SQIVND (reference sequence). The CDR3 sequence is CASSGLPTGVTNQPQHF. Here the CDR3 DNA reads TGTGCCAGTAGCGGGCTCCCGACAGGGGTCACCAATCAGCCCCAGCATTTT.

This clone was seen only a few times. The V and J genes are TRBV18 and TRBJ2-1, with D possibly matching TRBD1 (6 bases). Germline loops: CDR1 KGHSH, CDR2 LQKENI. The V gene lost 1 base and the J gene lost 7 bases, with 8 bases spanning the gap. The CDR3 is 13 amino acids. For the CDR3, the DNA is TGTGCCAGCTCACCACACAGGGATAATGAGCAGTTCTTC. Translated, it gives CASSPHRDNEQFF.

The chain combines TRBV28 with TRBJ2-7, with unresolved D. The CDR3 loop spans 13 amino acids. Germline CDR1 and CDR2: MDHEN and SYDVKM. The V end was cut by 6 bases, the J end by 1 base, with 10 bases between. The CDR3 DNA sequence: TGTGCCAGCAGCTCGGGCCGATCCTACGAGCAGTACTTC. Its protein is CASSSGRSYEQYF.

The chain recombines TRBV23-1 with TRBJ1-5; D not resolved. Being an ORF, TRBV23-1 has a function that is uncertain. CDR3 size: 16 residues. Trimming cost V 10 bases and J 0 bases, with 19 bases left between them. The DNA of the CDR3 is TGCGCCAACCGAACTCTTGGGCTCTATAGCAATCAGCCCCAGCATTTT. It is translated as CANRTLGLYSNQPQHF.

The V gene is TRBV29-1, the J gene TRBJ2-7; 7 bases fit TRBD1. The V gene's germline CDR1 is SQVTM and CDR2 ANQGSEA. The CDR3 spans 13 residues. V trimming: 1 base; J trimming: 6 bases; junction bases outside the gene matches: 6. CDR3: CSVEGVAGGEQYF. CDR3 nucleotides: TGCAGCGTTGAAGGAGTGGCAGGGGGCGAGCAGTACTTC.

V gene TRBV25-1 combines with J gene TRBJ2-7; the D is unclear. Germline CDR1 MGHDK, CDR2 SYGVNS. V shed 1 base and J shed 0 bases, with 10 bases lying between them. The CDR3 extends over 15 amino acids. The CDR3 loop reads CASSESRVHSYEQYF. Here the CDR3 DNA reads TGTGCCAGCAGTGAATCTCGGGTCCACTCCTACGAGCAGTACTTC.

The sample holds many counts of this clone. The V gene is TRBV10-3, the J gene TRBJ1-1; D may be TRBD1 (5 bases). The CDR3 sequence is 15 residues long. The V and J ends lost 6 bases and 2 bases respectively, with 16 bases between them. Germline CDR1 ENHRY, CDR2 SYGVKD. The DNA for the CDR3 is TGTGCCATCAGGAGGGCTCAGGGTCCCAACACTGAAGCTTTCTTT. It codes for CAIRRAQGPNTEAFF.

The CDR3 sequence is CASSQGLVGDSGYEQYF. As DNA, the CDR3 is TGCGCCAGCAGCCAAGGTCTCGTGGGGGACAGCGGCTACGAGCAGTACTTC. The chain recombines TRBV4-1 with TRBJ2-7, with 7 nucleotides matching TRBD1. Germline V gene lookup returns CDR1 MGHRA and CDR2 YSYEKL. This CDR3 contains 17 residues. J was trimmed by 3 bases and V by 1 base; bases with no gene match: 12.

This clone was observed a few times. This rearrangement joins TRBV7-8 to TRBJ2-7; 9 nucleotides match TRBD2. After removal of 6 bases from V and 2 bases from J, the junction contained 8 bases not matched to a gene. Looked up from germline, CDR1 is SGHVS and CDR2 is FQNEAQ. The CDR3 extends over 15 amino acids. The CDR3 DNA follows: TGTGCCAGCAGAGAAGCAAGCGGGGGGACCTACGAGCAGTACTTC. Protein product: CASREASGGTYEQYF.

V usage is TRBV19 and J usage is TRBJ2-7; D ambiguous. V lost 6 bases, J lost 3 bases, and 12 bases lay in between. The CDR3 is made up of 13 amino acids. Germline CDR1 reads LNHDA; CDR2 reads SQIVND (reference sequence). CDR3 nucleotide sequence: TGTGCCAGTAGGGGTCGGGCCAACTACGAGCAGTACTTC. Translating gives CASRGRANYEQYF.

This chain joins TRBV21-1 and TRBJ1-1. TRBV21-1 is recorded as a pseudogene. CDR3 length: 8 residues. In nucleotides, the CDR3 is TGTGCCCCTGCTCGGGCTTTCTTT. As protein: CAPARAFF.